This TCR beta chain emerged from a study of Ad26.COV2.S vaccination and SARS-CoV-2 variants. Study results and caveats: Post-vaccination spike-specific CD8+ and CD4+ T cell responses reportedly had substantial breadth. People who got the vaccine or the placebo had similar non-spike TCR breadth.

The method was immunoSEQ multiplex PCR; TCRdb's version includes in-frame clones alone and lacks a portion of them. The repertoire holds more than 150,000 clones, 87% seen once, with about 5.5% in the top ten. Worth noting for this clone: Its antigen is unidentified.

The length of the CDR3 is 13 residues. The germline V gene encodes CDR1 SGHTA and CDR2 FQGNSA. V was trimmed by 1 base and J by 4 bases, leaving 5 bases between them. The receptor was derived from a human donor who had recovered from COVID-19. The sequencing used peripheral blood, collected after recovery from COVID-19. The V call is TRBV7-2, the J call TRBJ2-1; no clear D gene. The CDR3 nucleotides read TGTGCCAGCAGCTTAGTCGATTACAATGAGCAGTTCTTC. Amino acid sequence: CASSLVDYNEQFF. Filled out from reference TRBV7-2 and TRBJ2-1, the complete variable domain reads GAGVSQSPSNKVTEKGKDVELRCDPISGHTALYWYRQSLGQGLEFLIYFQGNSAPDKSGLPSDRFSAERTGGSVSTLTIQRTQQEDSAVYLCASSLVDYNEQFFGPGTRLTVL.